This T cell receptor beta chain was recorded in a study of T cell responses to AZD1222 COVID-19 vaccine. Findings of the study overall: Clonal diversity was possibly underestimated, and the donors were mostly white British, with more females. Just six AZD1222 recipients tested seropositive at baseline.

Turning to this clone: Its specificity is not known.

The CDR3 is 15 amino acids. Germline trimming cut 5 bases from V and 5 bases from J; bases unmatched to any gene: 9. Per the germline V gene, CDR1 is MNHEY and CDR2 is SVGEGT. Profiled with immunoSEQ multiplex PCR; TCRdb holds only in-frame clones, not every one. Here the sample spans 150,000 to 200,000 clones, 90% to 95% being singletons. The clonotype comes from an adult who received the AZD1222 COVID-19 vaccine. The sample in question was peripheral blood, obtained 28 days after the second AZD1222 dose. The genes are TRBV6-2 or TRBV6-3 and TRBJ1-5; 7 bases agree with TRBD1. The CDR3 DNA reads as TGTGCCAGCAGTCGTCGGACAGGCGTGGATCAGCCCCAGCATTTT. This translates into CASSRRTGVDQPQHF.